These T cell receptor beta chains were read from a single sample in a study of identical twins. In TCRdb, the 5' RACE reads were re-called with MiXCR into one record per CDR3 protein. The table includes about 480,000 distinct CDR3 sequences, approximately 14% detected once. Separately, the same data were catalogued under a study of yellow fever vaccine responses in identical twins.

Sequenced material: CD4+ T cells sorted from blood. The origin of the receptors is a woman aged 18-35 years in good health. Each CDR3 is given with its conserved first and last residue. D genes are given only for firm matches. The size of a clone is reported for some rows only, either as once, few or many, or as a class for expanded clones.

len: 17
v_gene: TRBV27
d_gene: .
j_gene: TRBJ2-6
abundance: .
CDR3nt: TGTGCCAGCAGCCCGGGTCTCCTCATCTCTGGGGCCAACGTCCTGACTTTC
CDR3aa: CASSPGLLISGANVLTF

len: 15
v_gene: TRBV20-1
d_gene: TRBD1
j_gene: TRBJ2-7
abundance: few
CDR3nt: TGCAGTGCAAACACCGGACAGGGAGGTTCCTACGAGCAGTACTTC
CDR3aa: CSANTGQGGSYEQYF

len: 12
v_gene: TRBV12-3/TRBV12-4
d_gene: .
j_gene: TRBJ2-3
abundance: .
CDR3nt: TGTGCCAGCATACGGGACCTAGATACGCAGTATTTT
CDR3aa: CASIRDLDTQYF

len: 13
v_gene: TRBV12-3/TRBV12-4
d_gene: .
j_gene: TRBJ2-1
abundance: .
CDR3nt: TGTGCCAGCAGTTTATCTGAGTACAATGAGCAGTTCTTC
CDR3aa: CASSLSEYNEQFF

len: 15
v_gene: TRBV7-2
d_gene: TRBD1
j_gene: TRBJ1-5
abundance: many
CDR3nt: TGTGCCAGCAGCTTAAGGACAGGGGGCAATCAGCCCCAGCATTTT
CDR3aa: CASSLRTGGNQPQHF

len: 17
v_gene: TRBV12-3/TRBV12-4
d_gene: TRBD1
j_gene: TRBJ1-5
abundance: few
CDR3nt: TGTGCCAGCAGCCTCAGAGGGACAGGGGGAACGAATCAGCCCCAGCATTTT
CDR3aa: CASSLRGTGGTNQPQHF

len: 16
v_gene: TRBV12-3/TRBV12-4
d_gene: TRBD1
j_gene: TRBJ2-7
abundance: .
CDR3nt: TGTGCCAGCAGTTTTTCCGGGACAGAGGTGGGGAGAGGGCTAGAATTC
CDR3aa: CASSFSGTEVGRGLEF

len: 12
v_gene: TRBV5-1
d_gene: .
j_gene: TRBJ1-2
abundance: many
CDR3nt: TGCGCCAGCAGGGGGATCGGGAATGGCTACACCTTC
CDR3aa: CASRGIGNGYTF

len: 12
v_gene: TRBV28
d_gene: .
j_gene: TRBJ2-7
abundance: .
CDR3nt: TGTGCCAGCAGGACTCCGACCTACGAGCAGTACTTC
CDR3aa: CASRTPTYEQYF

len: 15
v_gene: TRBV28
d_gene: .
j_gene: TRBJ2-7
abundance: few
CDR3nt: TGTGCCAGCAGTCCCGGACCCCCAGTCTCCTACGAGCAGTACTTC
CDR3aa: CASSPGPPVSYEQYF

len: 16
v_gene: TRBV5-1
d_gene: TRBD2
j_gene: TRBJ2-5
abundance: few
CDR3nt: TGCGCCAGCAGCTTGTTAGCGGGGCGCCCCCAAGAGACCCAGTACTTC
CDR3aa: CASSLLAGRPQETQYF

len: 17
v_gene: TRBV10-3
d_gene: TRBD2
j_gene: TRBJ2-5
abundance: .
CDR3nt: TGTGCCATCAGTGATGATTGGACTAGCGGGAGTGGTGAGACCCAGTACTTC
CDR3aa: CAISDDWTSGSGETQYF

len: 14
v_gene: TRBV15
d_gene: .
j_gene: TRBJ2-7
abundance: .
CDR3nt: TGTGCCACCAGCAGAGATGGGGGGCCTTGGGAGCAGTACTTC
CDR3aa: CATSRDGGPWEQYF

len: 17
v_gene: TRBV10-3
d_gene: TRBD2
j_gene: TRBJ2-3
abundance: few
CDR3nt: TGTGCCATCAGTGATTTTGTTGGGACTAGCGGCACAGATACGCAGTATTTT
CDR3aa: CAISDFVGTSGTDTQYF

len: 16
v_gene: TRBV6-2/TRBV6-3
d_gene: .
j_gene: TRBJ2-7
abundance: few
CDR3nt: TGTGCCAGCAGTTACCCGTTAGCGGAGCTCTCCTACGAGCAGTACTTC
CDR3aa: CASSYPLAELSYEQYF

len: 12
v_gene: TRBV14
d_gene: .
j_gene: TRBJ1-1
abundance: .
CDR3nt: TGTGCCAGCAGCCCCCGGCAGGCTGAAGCTTTCTTT
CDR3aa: CASSPRQAEAFF

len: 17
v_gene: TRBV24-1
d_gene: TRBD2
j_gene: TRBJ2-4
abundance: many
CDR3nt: TGTGCCACCAGTGACCTAGAGCGGGAGTTGGCCAAAAACATTCAGTACTTC
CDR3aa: CATSDLERELAKNIQYF

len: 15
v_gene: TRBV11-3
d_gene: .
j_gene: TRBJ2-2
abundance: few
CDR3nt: TGTGCCAGCAGCTTAGATGCCCGGAACACCGGGGAGCTGTTTTTT
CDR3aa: CASSLDARNTGELFF

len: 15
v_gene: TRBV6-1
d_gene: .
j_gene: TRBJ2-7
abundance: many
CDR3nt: TGTGCCAGCGGAAGCCCTGGACTAACAAACTACGAGCAGTACTTC
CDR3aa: CASGSPGLTNYEQYF

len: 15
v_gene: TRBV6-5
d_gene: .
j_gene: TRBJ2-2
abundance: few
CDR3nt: TGTGCCAGCAGTTACGGGCAGGGTATCGTCGGGGAGCTGTTTTTT
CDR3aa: CASSYGQGIVGELFF

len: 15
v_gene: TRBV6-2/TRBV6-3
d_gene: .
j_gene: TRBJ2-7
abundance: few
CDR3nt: TGTGCCACCAAACCGACCTCCGGGGGTTCCTACGAGCAGTACTTC
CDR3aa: CATKPTSGGSYEQYF

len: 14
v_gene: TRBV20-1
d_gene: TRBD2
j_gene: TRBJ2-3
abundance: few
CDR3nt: TGCAGTGCTTTAGCGGGGGGGCTGGCAGATACGCAGTATTTT
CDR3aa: CSALAGGLADTQYF

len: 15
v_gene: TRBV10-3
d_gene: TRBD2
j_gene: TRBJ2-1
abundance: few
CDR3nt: TGTGCCATCACCACGACTAGCGGGGCCTACAATGAGCAGTTCTTC
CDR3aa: CAITTTSGAYNEQFF

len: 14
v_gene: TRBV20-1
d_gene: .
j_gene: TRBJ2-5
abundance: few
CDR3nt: TGCAGTGCTAGAGATTGGGGGGGCGGAGAGACCCAGTACTTC
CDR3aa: CSARDWGGGETQYF

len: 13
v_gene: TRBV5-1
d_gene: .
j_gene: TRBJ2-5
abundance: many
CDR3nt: TGCGCCAGCAGCGCGGGACCGCAAGAGACCCAGTACTTC
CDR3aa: CASSAGPQETQYF

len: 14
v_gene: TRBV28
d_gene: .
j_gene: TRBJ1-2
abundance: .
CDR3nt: TGTGCCAGCAGTTTACGCGGCCTAGGAAGTGGCTACACCTTC
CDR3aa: CASSLRGLGSGYTF

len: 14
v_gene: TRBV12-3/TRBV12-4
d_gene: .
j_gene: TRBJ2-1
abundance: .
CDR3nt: TGTGCCAGCGGAGACTTGAACTCCTACAATGAGCAGTTCTTC
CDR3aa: CASGDLNSYNEQFF

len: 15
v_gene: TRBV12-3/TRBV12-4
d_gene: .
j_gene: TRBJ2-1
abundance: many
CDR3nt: TGTGCCAGCAGTCCACTAGGCGGTTACTACAATGAGCAGTTCTTC
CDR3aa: CASSPLGGYYNEQFF

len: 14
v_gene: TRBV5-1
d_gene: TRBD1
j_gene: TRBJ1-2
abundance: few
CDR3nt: TGCGCCAGCAGCTTGGGGGACAGGAGCTATGGCTACACCTTC
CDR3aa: CASSLGDRSYGYTF

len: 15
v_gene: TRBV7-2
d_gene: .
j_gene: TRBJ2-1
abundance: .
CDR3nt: TGTGCCAGCAGCTTAAAACCGGGACCTTACAATGAGCAGTTCTTC
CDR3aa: CASSLKPGPYNEQFF

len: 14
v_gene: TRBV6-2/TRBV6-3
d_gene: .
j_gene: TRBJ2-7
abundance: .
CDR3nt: TGTGCCAGCAGTCTCCGGGCCTCCCGATACGAGCAGTACTTC
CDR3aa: CASSLRASRYEQYF

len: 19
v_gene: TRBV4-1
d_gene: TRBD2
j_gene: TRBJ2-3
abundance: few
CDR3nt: TGCGCCAGCAGCCAAGCGGACAGAGCGGGAGGGACGTTCTTGGATACGCAGTATTTT
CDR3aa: CASSQADRAGGTFLDTQYF

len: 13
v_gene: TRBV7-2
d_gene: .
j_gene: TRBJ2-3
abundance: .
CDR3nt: TGTGCCAGCAGCCCGCTGGGACTAGATACGCAGTATTTT
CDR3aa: CASSPLGLDTQYF

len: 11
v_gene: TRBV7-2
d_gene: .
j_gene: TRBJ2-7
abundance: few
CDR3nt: TGTGCCAGCAGCTTAGAAATCACCCAGTATTTC
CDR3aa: CASSLEITQYF

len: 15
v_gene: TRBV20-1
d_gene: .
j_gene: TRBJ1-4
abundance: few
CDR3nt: TGCAGTGCTAGAGATCTCGGACAGCGAAACGAAAAACTGTTTTTT
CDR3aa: CSARDLGQRNEKLFF

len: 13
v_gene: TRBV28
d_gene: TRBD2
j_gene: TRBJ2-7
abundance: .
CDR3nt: TGTGCCAGCAGTTCCCCCCCCGGGACTAGAAAGTACTTC
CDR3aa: CASSSPPGTRKYF

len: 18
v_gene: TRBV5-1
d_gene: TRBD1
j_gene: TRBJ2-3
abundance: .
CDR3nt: TGCGCCAGCAGGGATGGGACAGGGGCTAAAGGTACCACAGATACGCAGTATTTT
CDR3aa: CASRDGTGAKGTTDTQYF

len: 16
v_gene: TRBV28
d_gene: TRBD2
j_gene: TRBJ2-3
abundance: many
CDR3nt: TGTGCCAGCAGCCCTCTAGCGGGCGCTAGCACAGATACGCAGTATTTT
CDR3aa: CASSPLAGASTDTQYF

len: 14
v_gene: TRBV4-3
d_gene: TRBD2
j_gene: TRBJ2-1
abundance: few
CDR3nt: TGCGCCAGCAGCCAAGGGTTAGCGGGCAATGAGCAGTTCTTC
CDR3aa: CASSQGLAGNEQFF

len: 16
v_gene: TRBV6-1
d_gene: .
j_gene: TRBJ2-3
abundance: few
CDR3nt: TGTGCCAGCAGTGAAGCGTGGGCGGGGGCCTTAGATACGCAGTATTTT
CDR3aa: CASSEAWAGALDTQYF

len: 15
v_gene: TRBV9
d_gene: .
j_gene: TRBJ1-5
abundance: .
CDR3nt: TGTGCCAGCAGCGGAGAGGGAAGCCCCGTTCAGCCCCAGCATTTT
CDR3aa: CASSGEGSPVQPQHF

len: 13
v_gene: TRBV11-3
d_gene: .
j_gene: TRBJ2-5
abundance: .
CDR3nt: TGTGCCAGCAGCTTGGGGGCGAAAGAGACCCAGTACTTC
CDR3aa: CASSLGAKETQYF

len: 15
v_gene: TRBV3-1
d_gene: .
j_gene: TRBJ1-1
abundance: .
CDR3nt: TGTGCCAGCAGCCAAGGACAGGACATGAACACTGAAGCTTTCTTT
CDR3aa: CASSQGQDMNTEAFF

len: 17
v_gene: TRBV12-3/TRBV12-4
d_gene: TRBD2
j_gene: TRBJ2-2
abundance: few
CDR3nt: TGTGCCAGCAGTTTAGGGTTAGCGGGGGCGAACACCGGGGAGCTGTTTTTT
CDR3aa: CASSLGLAGANTGELFF

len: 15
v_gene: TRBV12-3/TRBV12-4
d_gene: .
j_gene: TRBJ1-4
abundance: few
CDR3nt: TGTGCCAGCAGTCCGAAACAGGGAAGGAATGAAAAACTGTTTTTT
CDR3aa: CASSPKQGRNEKLFF

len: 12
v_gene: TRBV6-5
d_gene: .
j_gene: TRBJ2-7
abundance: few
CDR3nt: TGTGCCAGTGGTACAGGGTTCATGGAGCAGTACTTC
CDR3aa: CASGTGFMEQYF

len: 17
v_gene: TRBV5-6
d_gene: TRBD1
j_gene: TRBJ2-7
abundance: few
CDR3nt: TGTGCCAGCAGCCTTTTTTCTTCGGGACAGGGTCCCTACGAGCAGTACTTC
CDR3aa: CASSLFSSGQGPYEQYF

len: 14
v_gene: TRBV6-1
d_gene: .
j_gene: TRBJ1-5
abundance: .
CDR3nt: TGTGCCAGCAGGGGATGGACGGCCAATCAGCCCCAGCATTTT
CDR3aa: CASRGWTANQPQHF

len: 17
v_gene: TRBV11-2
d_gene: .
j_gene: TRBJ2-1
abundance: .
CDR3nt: TGTGCCAGCAGCCCGAGATACAGGGTGGGCTCCTACAATGAGCAGTTCTTC
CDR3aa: CASSPRYRVGSYNEQFF

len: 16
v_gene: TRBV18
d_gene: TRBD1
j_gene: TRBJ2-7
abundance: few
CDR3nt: TGTGCCAGCTCACCACCTAGGGGGACAGCCTCCTACGAGCAGTACTTC
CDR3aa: CASSPPRGTASYEQYF

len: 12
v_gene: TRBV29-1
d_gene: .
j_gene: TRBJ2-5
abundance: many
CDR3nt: TGCAGCGTTGCCGCAGGGCAAGAGACCCAGTACTTC
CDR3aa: CSVAAGQETQYF

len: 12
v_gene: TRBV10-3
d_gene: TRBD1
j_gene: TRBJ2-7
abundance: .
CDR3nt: TGTGCCATCAGTAGTACAGGGGGCGAGCAGTACTTC
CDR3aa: CAISSTGGEQYF

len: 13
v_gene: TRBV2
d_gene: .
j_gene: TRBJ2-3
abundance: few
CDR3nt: TGTGCCAGCAGTGAAGACTTTTCAGATACGCAGTATTTT
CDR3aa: CASSEDFSDTQYF

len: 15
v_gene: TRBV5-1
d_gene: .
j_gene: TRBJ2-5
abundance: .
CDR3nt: TGCGCCAGCAGCAACGGACTTCCTAATGTTGAGACCCAGTACTTC
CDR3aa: CASSNGLPNVETQYF

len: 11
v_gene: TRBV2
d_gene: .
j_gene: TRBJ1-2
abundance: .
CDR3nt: TGTGCCAGCGGGAATGTGGGTGCCACCACTTTC
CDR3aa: CASGNVGATTF

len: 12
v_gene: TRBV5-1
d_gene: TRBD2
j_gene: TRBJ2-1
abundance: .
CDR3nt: TGCGCCAGCAGCAGCACTAGCGGGGTTTTAGCCTTC
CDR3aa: CASSSTSGVLAF

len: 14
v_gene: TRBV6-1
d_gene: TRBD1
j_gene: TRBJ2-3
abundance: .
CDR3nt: TGTGCCAGCAGCCGGACAGGAGACACAGATACGCAGTATTTT
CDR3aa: CASSRTGDTDTQYF

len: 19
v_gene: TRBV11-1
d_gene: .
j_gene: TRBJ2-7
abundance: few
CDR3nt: TGTGCCAGCAGCGCCGAAGGTGGTTCTAGCTTAGACAGCTCCTACGAGCAGTACTTC
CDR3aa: CASSAEGGSSLDSSYEQYF